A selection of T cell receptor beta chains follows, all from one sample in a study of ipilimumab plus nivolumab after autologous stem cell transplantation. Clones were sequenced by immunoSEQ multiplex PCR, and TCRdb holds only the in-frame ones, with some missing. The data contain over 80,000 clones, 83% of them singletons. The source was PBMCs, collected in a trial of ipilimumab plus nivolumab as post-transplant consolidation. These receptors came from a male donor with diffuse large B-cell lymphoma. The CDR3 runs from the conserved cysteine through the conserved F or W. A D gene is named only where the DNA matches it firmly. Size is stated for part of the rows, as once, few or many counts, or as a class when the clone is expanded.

TGCAGCGTTCAACAGGGGGGACCTAACTATGGCTACACCTTC | CSVQQGGPNYGYTF | TRBD1 | TRBV29-1 | 14 | TRBJ1-2 | NA
TGTGCCAGCTCCCGTAGCGGGGGGGCGATTAATGAGCAGTTCTTC | CASSRSGGAINEQFF | TRBD2 | TRBV18 | 15 | TRBJ2-1 | few
TGTGCCAGCAGCCAAGAACCGGTCGCCGGGACCCAGTACTTC | CASSQEPVAGTQYF | NA | TRBV4-2 | 14 | TRBJ2-5 | NA
TGTGCCAGCAGCCATCCCGGGACAAAGCGCTCCTACGAGCAGTACTTC | CASSHPGTKRSYEQYF | NA | TRBV14 | 16 | TRBJ2-7 | NA
TGCGCCAGCAGCTTGGGGACCGACTCGGGTGAAAAACTGTTTTTT | CASSLGTDSGEKLFF | NA | TRBV5-1 | 15 | TRBJ1-4 | few
TGTGCCAGCAGGGCTACAGGGGGGGATACGCAGTATTTT | CASRATGGDTQYF | TRBD1 | TRBV27 | 13 | TRBJ2-3 | NA
TGTGCCAGCAGACCTTTCGACAGGGCAGTCACTGAAGCTTTCTTT | CASRPFDRAVTEAFF | TRBD1 | TRBV7-6 | 15 | TRBJ1-1 | NA
TGTGCCAGCAGCCAAGATCTAGGGCTAGCGGGTAGAGATGAGCAGTTCTTC | CASSQDLGLAGRDEQFF | TRBD2 | TRBV4-2 | 17 | TRBJ2-1 | NA
TGTGCCAGCATCCCAATCACCAATCAGCCCCAGCATTTT | CASIPITNQPQHF | NA | TRBV6-4 | 13 | TRBJ1-5 | NA
TGTGCCACCAGCAGAGAGTTGCAGGGGGTACAGCCCCAGCATTTT | CATSRELQGVQPQHF | TRBD1 | TRBV15 | 15 | TRBJ1-5 | NA
TGTGCCAGCAGCTTACTGGGGGGGCCGCGGGAGACCCAGTACTTC | CASSLLGGPRETQYF | NA | TRBV11-2 | 15 | TRBJ2-5 | NA
TGTGCCATCGGCCCGGACAGAATGGGTGAAGCTTTCTTT | CAIGPDRMGEAFF | NA | TRBV10-3 | 13 | TRBJ1-1 | NA
TGTGCCAGCAGCTTAGCAGGGTTTAATTCACCCCTCCACTTT | CASSLAGFNSPLHF | NA | TRBV7-2 | 14 | TRBJ1-6 | few
TGCGCCAGCAGTGAGTCTGAATACAATGAGCAGTTCTTC | CASSESEYNEQFF | NA | TRBV10-1 | 13 | TRBJ2-1 | NA
TGTGCCAGCGCCCCGTGGGGTGAAGAGACCCAGTACTTC | CASAPWGEETQYF | NA | TRBV6-1 | 13 | TRBJ2-5 | once
TGTGCCAGTAGTCTAAGGACAGGGGCCCCCTCTGGGGCCAACGTCCTGACTTTC | CASSLRTGAPSGANVLTF | TRBD1 | TRBV19 | 18 | TRBJ2-6 | NA
TGTGCCAGCAGCCAAGGTGGAAAACTGTTTTTT | CASSQGGKLFF | NA | TRBV14 | 11 | TRBJ1-4 | NA
TGTGCCAGCAGCCCCGGCGAGGGGGGCACTGAAGCTTTCTTT | CASSPGEGGTEAFF | NA | TRBV7-2 | 14 | TRBJ1-1 | NA
TGCGCCAGCAGCCCGTTGAAGGGGGCGCGCAATGAGCAGTTCTTC | CASSPLKGARNEQFF | TRBD1 | TRBV5-1 | 15 | TRBJ2-1 | few
TGTGCCAGCAGCTTGGGGGGTACGCAGTATTTT | CASSLGGTQYF | NA | TRBV7-2 | 11 | TRBJ2-3 | NA
TGTGCCAGTAGTAGGTCGAGGGGTAACACTGAAGCTTTCTTT | CASSRSRGNTEAFF | NA | TRBV19 | 14 | TRBJ1-1 | few
TGTGCCAGTAGTATGTCAGGGGGCGCGAACTATCAGCCCCAGCATTTT | CASSMSGGANYQPQHF | TRBD1 | TRBV19 | 16 | TRBJ1-5 | few
TGTGCCAGCTCACCATCCCTCAACCCCCCTGGAAACACCATATATTTT | CASSPSLNPPGNTIYF | NA | TRBV18 | 16 | TRBJ1-3 | NA
TGTGCCAGCAGTAAGACAGGTAACCGGAATGGCTACACCTTC | CASSKTGNRNGYTF | NA | TRBV2 | 14 | TRBJ1-2 | NA
TGTGCCAGCTTCCCCCAGGTACACACTGAAGCTTTCTTT | CASFPQVHTEAFF | NA | TRBV6-6 | 13 | TRBJ1-1 | NA
TGTGCCAGCAGCTTAGACCCTATGCGGGGATACAATGAGCAGTTCTTC | CASSLDPMRGYNEQFF | NA | TRBV7-2 | 16 | TRBJ2-1 | NA
TGTGCCAGCAGCTTGGTGGTCAGACAAGAGACCCAGTACTTC | CASSLVVRQETQYF | NA | TRBV5-6 | 14 | TRBJ2-5 | NA
TGTGCCTGGACCGCGGAACCTGGAAACACCATATATTTT | CAWTAEPGNTIYF | NA | TRBV30 | 13 | TRBJ1-3 | NA
TGTGCCAGCAGCGTAGATAGGGGGGGGCCGGAGACCCAGTACTTC | CASSVDRGGPETQYF | NA | TRBV9 | 15 | TRBJ2-5 | NA
TGCAGCGTGGGTAGCGGGGGGAGCAATGAGCAGTTCTTC | CSVGSGGSNEQFF | TRBD2 | TRBV29-1 | 13 | TRBJ2-1 | NA
TGTGCCAGCAGCTTACCGACAGGGAACACTGAAGCTTTCTTT | CASSLPTGNTEAFF | NA | TRBV7-2 | 14 | TRBJ1-1 | once
TGTGCCAGCAGCGTAGGAGGGGCCTCCTACAATGAGCAGTTCTTC | CASSVGGASYNEQFF | NA | TRBV9 | 15 | TRBJ2-1 | NA
TGTGCCAGCTCACCACCGCGAGGGGTGCTCACTGAAGCTTTCTTT | CASSPPRGVLTEAFF | NA | TRBV18 | 15 | TRBJ1-1 | NA
TGTGCCAGCGGGGGTATGTCGACCGGTAATGAAAAACTGTTTTTT | CASGGMSTGNEKLFF | NA | TRBV6-1 | 15 | TRBJ1-4 | NA
TGTGCCAGCAGTTTCTTGGATTATAATTCACCCCTCCACTTT | CASSFLDYNSPLHF | NA | TRBV27 | 14 | TRBJ1-6 | NA
TGTGCCAGTGTAAGGGGGACTGAAGCTTTCTTT | CASVRGTEAFF | NA | TRBV19 | 11 | TRBJ1-1 | NA
TGTGCCAGCAGCCCCCGCGGGGGGCGCACCTACGAGCAGTACTTC | CASSPRGGRTYEQYF | TRBD2 | TRBV7-8 | 15 | TRBJ2-7 | NA
TGTGCCAGCAGCTTTCAGCCAGACTACAATGAGCAGTTCTTC | CASSFQPDYNEQFF | NA | TRBV5-5 | 14 | TRBJ2-1 | NA
TGTGCCAGCAGCTTACTCAGGGTGACAAATTCACCCCTCCACTTT | CASSLLRVTNSPLHF | NA | TRBV11-1 | 15 | TRBJ1-6 | few
TGTGCCAGCAGCCAAGAGGGAAGGGTCGGGAATAATTCACCCCTCCACTTT | CASSQEGRVGNNSPLHF | NA | TRBV4-2 | 17 | TRBJ1-6 | NA
TGCGCCAGCAGCCAAGATCTCACCTACGAAGAGACCCAGTACTTC | CASSQDLTYEETQYF | NA | TRBV4-3 | 15 | TRBJ2-5 | NA
TGCGCCAGCAGCCTGGACGGGGATTATGGCTACACCTTC | CASSLDGDYGYTF | NA | TRBV5-1 | 13 | TRBJ1-2 | NA
TGCGCCAGCAGCCAAGACGGGGACCTGAACACTGAAGCTTTCTTT | CASSQDGDLNTEAFF | NA | TRBV4-1 | 15 | TRBJ1-1 | NA
TGTGCGACTAGCGGGGGCGGGGAGCTGTTTTTT | CATSGGGELFF | TRBD2 | TRBV20-1 | 11 | TRBJ2-2 | NA
TGTGCCAGCAGCCGGTTGCCGGTGGAGACCCAGTACTTC | CASSRLPVETQYF | NA | TRBV5-4 | 13 | TRBJ2-5 | NA
TGCGCCAGCAGCTTCTCAATGAACACTGAAGCTTTCTTT | CASSFSMNTEAFF | NA | TRBV5-1 | 13 | TRBJ1-1 | NA
TGTGCCAGCAGCCACAGGGGCGGCTCTGGAAACACCATATATTTT | CASSHRGGSGNTIYF | TRBD1 | TRBV6-6 | 15 | TRBJ1-3 | NA
TGTGCCAGCAGCCGGACGACGGGGTTGTCCCAGTACTTC | CASSRTTGLSQYF | NA | TRBV14 | 13 | TRBJ2-5 | NA
TGTGCCAGCAGCTTGAGGGACTCCCCGGAAGGCTCCTACGAGCAGTACTTC | CASSLRDSPEGSYEQYF | NA | TRBV7-9 | 17 | TRBJ2-7 | NA
TGTGCCAGCAGTCGGGGTAGGCCAGATACGCAGTATTTT | CASSRGRPDTQYF | NA | TRBV5-8 | 13 | TRBJ2-3 | NA
TGTGCCAGCTCATCCCGGACTAGTTCGGAGACCCAGTACTTC | CASSSRTSSETQYF | TRBD2 | TRBV18 | 14 | TRBJ2-5 | NA
TGCGCCAGCCGACAAACCGACAGGGGTTTAAGCGGGGAGCTGTTTTTT | CASRQTDRGLSGELFF | TRBD1 | TRBV5-1 | 16 | TRBJ2-2 | NA
TGTGCCAGCAGCTCGCAGGGGGCAAGGCTCTACGAGCAGTACTTC | CASSSQGARLYEQYF | TRBD1 | TRBV7-9 | 15 | TRBJ2-7 | NA
TGTGCCAGCAGCCCCTCGCCCCACAACGGGGAACTGTTTTTT | CASSPSPHNGELFF | NA | TRBV7-3 | 14 | TRBJ1-4 | few
TGCGCCAGCAGCTTTTACGGAGCTACCTACAATGAGCAGTTCTTC | CASSFYGATYNEQFF | NA | TRBV5-1 | 15 | TRBJ2-1 | many
TGTGCCATCACTACGACAGGGACTTATGGCTACACCTTC | CAITTTGTYGYTF | TRBD1 | TRBV10-3 | 13 | TRBJ1-2 | NA